These 15 T cell receptor beta chains originate from one sample sequenced in a study of cytomegalovirus exposure and HLA in healthy donors. PCR was performed using 60 Vbeta and 13 Jbeta primers. Sequenced by immunoSEQ multiplex PCR; TCRdb stores in-frame clones only, minus some. The top ten hold less than 2.5% of the sample, which has 150,000 to 200,000 clones, 85% seen once. Material for sequencing was PBMCs. The receptors originated from a woman aged 50 to 65 in good health and CMV-seronegative.

The chain couples TRBV21-1 to TRBJ1-2. TRBV21-1 is noted as a pseudogene. This CDR3 has 15 residues. CDR3 sequence: CASSKHPQNLYGYTF. As DNA, the CDR3 is TGTGCCAGCAGCAAACATCCCCAAAACCTATATGGCTACACCTTC.

This clone was detected only once. V is TRBV27 and J is TRBJ1-5; no firm D call. Germline CDR1 reads MNHEY; CDR2 reads SMNVEV (reference sequence). The V end lost 4 bases, the J end lost 0 bases, and 10 bases lay between the germline ends. The CDR3 spans 15 residues. The CDR3 sequence is CASSSTPYSNQPQHF. CDR3 bases: TGTGCCAGCAGTTCTACCCCGTATAGCAATCAGCCCCAGCATTTT.

This chain links TRBV6-6 with TRBJ2-7, with 8 bases fitting TRBD1. The germline V gene encodes CDR1 MNHNY and CDR2 SVGAGI (reference sequence). This CDR3 has 14 amino acids. V was clipped by 7 bases and J by 4 bases; unmatched bases: 9. The CDR3 DNA reads TGTGCCAGCACCCCCGGGACAGGCCCTTACGAGCAGTACTTC. Translated, it gives CASTPGTGPYEQYF.

The sample holds a few counts of this clone. The chain uses TRBV18 and TRBJ2-1; D remains unclear. Germline CDR1 reads KGHSH; CDR2 reads LQKENI. This CDR3 is built from 12 residues. Trimming removed 1 base from V and 8 bases from J, with 6 bases in between. CDR3 amino acids: CASSPLIYEQFF. In DNA form, the CDR3 reads TGTGCCAGCTCACCACTAATCTATGAGCAGTTCTTC.

The chain joins TRBV28 to TRBJ1-5; the match to TRBD1 covers 9 bases. Unmatched junction bases numbered 4, after V lost 4 bases and J lost 6 bases. In germline, CDR1 is MDHEN, CDR2 SYDVKM. The CDR3 loop spans 14 amino acids. The CDR3 region has the DNA TGTGCCAGCAGTTCCTGGGACAGGGCTCAGCCCCAGCATTTT. Protein sequence: CASSSWDRAQPQHF.

This sequence joins TRBV27 and TRBJ2-3; maybe TRBD2 (5 bases). Germline V lookup: CDR1 MNHEY, CDR2 SMNVEV (reference sequence). The CDR3 is made up of 12 amino acids. The V and J ends lost 7 bases and 6 bases respectively, with 11 bases between them. The CDR3 coding sequence is TGTGCCAGCAAAAGTGGAGGTGATACGCAGTATTTT. This translates into CASKSGGDTQYF.

The V gene is TRBV7-6, the J gene TRBJ2-7, with a weak D call TRBD1 (6 bases). V gave up 4 bases and J gave up 3 bases, with 10 bases separating them. The CDR3 loop spans 13 amino acids. Germline-derived CDR1 and CDR2 are SGHVS and FNYEAQ. CDR3: CASSSRGNYEQYF. CDR3 nucleotide sequence: TGTGCCAGCAGCTCTAGGGGGAACTACGAGCAGTACTTC. The whole variable domain, remainder taken from reference TRBV7-6 and TRBJ2-7, is GAGVSQSPRYKVTKRGQDVALRCDPISGHVSLYWYRQALGQGPEFLTYFNYEAQQDKSGLPNDRFSAERPEGSISTLTIQRTEQRDSAMYRCASSSRGNYEQYFGPGTRLTVT.

This chain joins TRBV19 and TRBJ1-3, with D uncertain. There are 15 residues in the CDR3. Germline V gene lookup returns CDR1 LNHDA and CDR2 SQIVND (reference sequence). Deletions cut 3 bases from V and 2 bases from J, with 11 bases between. The CDR3 reads CASSIWREPGNTIYF. CDR3 coding DNA: TGTGCCAGTAGTATCTGGAGGGAACCTGGAAACACCATATATTTT.

V and J are TRBV11-2 and TRBJ2-2; D perhaps matches TRBD2 (6 bases). The CDR3 runs 13 residues. The V end lost 6 bases, the J end lost 7 bases, and 12 bases lay between the germline ends. Germline assignment: CDR1 SGHAT and CDR2 FQNNGV. The CDR3 sequence: CASREAGNGELFF. The CDR3 DNA reads as TGTGCCAGCAGGGAAGCGGGTAACGGGGAGCTGTTTTTT.

The rearrangement uses TRBV6-1 and TRBJ1-5, with 7 bases fitting TRBD1. The J segment lost 6 bases and the V segment lost 4 bases, leaving 3 bases of the junction unmatched. This CDR3 has 13 residues. Looked up from germline, CDR1 is MNHNS and CDR2 is SASEGT. Written as DNA, the CDR3 is TGTGCCAGCAGTGGGACAGGTCGTCAGCCCCAGCATTTT. Amino acid sequence: CASSGTGRQPQHF.

The V gene is TRBV18, the J gene TRBJ2-7; maybe TRBD1 (5 bases). Germline V gene lookup returns CDR1 KGHSH and CDR2 LQKENI. CDR3 size: 14 residues. Trimming removed 2 bases at V and 4 bases at J, with 12 bases between. The CDR3 coding sequence is TGTGCCAGCTCACCAAATACAGGTCGGTACGAGCAGTACTTC. This encodes CASSPNTGRYEQYF. Full variable domain (remainder filled in from reference TRBV18 and TRBJ2-7): NAGVMQNPRHLVRRRGQEARLRCSPMKGHSHVYWYRQLPEEGLKFMVYLQKENIIDESGMPKERFSAEFPKEGPSILRIQQVVRGDSAAYFCASSPNTGRYEQYFGPGTRLTVT.

The gene calls are TRBV28 and TRBJ2-1; 12 bases are shared with TRBD1. V lost 6 bases to trimming and J lost 5 bases; unmatched junction nucleotides: 8. The CDR3 sequence is 16 residues long. The germline CDR1 and CDR2 sequences are MDHEN and SYDVKM. This CDR3 reads CASSLAGTGGNNEQFF. CDR3 sequence (DNA): TGTGCCAGCAGCTTGGCCGGGACAGGGGGCAACAATGAGCAGTTCTTC. The full variable domain, rest sourced from reference TRBV28 and TRBJ2-1, is DVKVTQSSRYLVKRTGEKVFLECVQDMDHENMFWYRQDPGLGLRLIYFSYDVKMKEKGDIPEGYSVSREKKERFSLILESASTNQTSMYLCASSLAGTGGNNEQFFGPGTRLTVL.

The count of this clone is one. V is TRBV19 and J is TRBJ2-3, with TRBD2 matching 13 bases. The J segment lost 5 bases and the V segment lost 8 bases, leaving 7 bases of the junction unmatched. The CDR3 has 15 residues. Germline V gives CDR1 LNHDA, CDR2 SQIVND (reference sequence). Here the CDR3 DNA reads TGTGCCAGTCAACGACTAGCGGGAGGTCGAGATACGCAGTATTTT. Protein: CASQRLAGGRDTQYF.

This rearrangement joins TRBV9 to TRBJ1-2, with TRBD1 identical over 7 bases. V shed 0 bases and J 4 bases; nucleotides not matched to a gene: 6. CDR1 is SGDLS, CDR2 YYNGEE, per germline. This CDR3 region has 15 residues. CDR3 in amino acids: CASSVGGDRAYGYTF. The CDR3 DNA sequence: TGTGCCAGCAGCGTAGGAGGTGACAGGGCCTATGGCTACACCTTC.

The chain combines TRBV19 with TRBJ2-7; the match to TRBD2 covers 11 bases. With V trimmed by 4 bases and J by 3 bases, 8 bases remained unmatched. The CDR3 loop spans 16 amino acids. Germline CDR1 LNHDA, CDR2 SQIVND (reference sequence). CDR3 sequence: CASSRGTSGGFYEQYF. In DNA form, the CDR3 reads TGTGCCAGTAGTAGAGGGACTAGCGGAGGCTTCTACGAGCAGTACTTC.